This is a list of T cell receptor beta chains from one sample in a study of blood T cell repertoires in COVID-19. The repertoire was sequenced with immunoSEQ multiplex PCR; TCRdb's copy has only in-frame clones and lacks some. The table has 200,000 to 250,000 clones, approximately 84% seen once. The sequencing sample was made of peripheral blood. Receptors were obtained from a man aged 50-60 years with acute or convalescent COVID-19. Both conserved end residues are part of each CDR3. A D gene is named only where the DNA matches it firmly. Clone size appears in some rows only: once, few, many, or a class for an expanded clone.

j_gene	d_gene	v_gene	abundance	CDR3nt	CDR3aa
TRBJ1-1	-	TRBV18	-	TGTGCCAGCTCACCCAGTCTTGTTACAGGGAAGGGTGAAGCTTTCTTT	CASSPSLVTGKGEAFF
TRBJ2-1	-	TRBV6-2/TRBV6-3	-	TGTGCCAGCAGTTACTCGAACGGGAATGAGCAGTTCTTC	CASSYSNGNEQFF
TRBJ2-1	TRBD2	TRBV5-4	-	TGTGCCAGCGCCCTGACTAGCGGGAGGGCCAAAGAGCAGTTCTTC	CASALTSGRAKEQFF
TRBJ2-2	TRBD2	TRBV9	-	TGTGCCAGCAGCGTAACCCTAGCGGAGAACACCGGGGAGCTGTTTTTT	CASSVTLAENTGELFF
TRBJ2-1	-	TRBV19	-	TGTGCCAGCAGTTCCGACAGAATATACAATGAGCAGTTCTTC	CASSSDRIYNEQFF
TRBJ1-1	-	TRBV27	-	TGTGCCAGCAGTGTCCCCCCGGGGGGAGGGACTGAAGCTTTCTTT	CASSVPPGGGTEAFF
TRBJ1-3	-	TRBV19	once	TGTGCCAGTAGTACCATCGAAGGGGTCTTCTCTGGAAACACCATATATTTT	CASSTIEGVFSGNTIYF
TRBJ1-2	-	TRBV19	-	TGTGCCAGTAGCCCCGAGAGGACGGGACTGCCCTATGGCTACACCTTC	CASSPERTGLPYGYTF
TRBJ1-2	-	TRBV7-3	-	TGTGCCAGCAGCTTACAGGGTCGGGATGGCTACACCTTC	CASSLQGRDGYTF
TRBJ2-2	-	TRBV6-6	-	TGTGCCAGCAGTTACGTAGGGGGAGGGGCCGGGGAGCTGTTTTTT	CASSYVGGGAGELFF
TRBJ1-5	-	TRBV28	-	TGTGCCATAACCGGGACACGAAATCAGCCCCAGCATTTT	CAITGTRNQPQHF
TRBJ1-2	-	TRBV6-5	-	TGTGCCAGCAGTTACGATGGAGGGAAAGTGGGAGAGGGCTACACCTTC	CASSYDGGKVGEGYTF
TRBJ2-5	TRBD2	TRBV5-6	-	TGTGCCAGCACCCAAGGACTAGCGGGGGGGCTGGCCCAGTACTTC	CASTQGLAGGLAQYF
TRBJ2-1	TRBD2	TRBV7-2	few	TGTGCCAGCAGCTTAAGTCCGTATACTAGCGGGAAGTCCTACAATGAGCAGTTCTTC	CASSLSPYTSGKSYNEQFF
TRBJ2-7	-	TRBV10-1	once	TGCGCCAGCAGGGTATCCGGGACAACTTTCCACTACGAGCAGTACTTC	CASRVSGTTFHYEQYF
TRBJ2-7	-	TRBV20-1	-	TGCAGTGCTGCCAGAGGTTACGAGCAGTACTTC	CSAARGYEQYF
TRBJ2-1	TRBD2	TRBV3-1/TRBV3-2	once	TGTGCCAGCAGCACCCGCGGAGCGGGAGTCGGTCGGGAGCAGTTCTTC	CASSTRGAGVGREQFF
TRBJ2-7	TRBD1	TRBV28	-	TGTGCCAGCAGCACAGGGGGCTGGGAGCAGTACTTC	CASSTGGWEQYF
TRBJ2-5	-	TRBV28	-	TGTGCCAGCGCTTTAGGACTTCCAGAGACCCAGTACTTC	CASALGLPETQYF
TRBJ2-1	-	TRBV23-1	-	TGCGCCAGCAGTCAAGGACGGGGGAGCTCCTACAATGAGCAGTTCTTC	CASSQGRGSSYNEQFF
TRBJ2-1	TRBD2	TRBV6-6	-	TGTGCCAGCAGTACCCTAGCGGACAATGAGCAGTTCTTC	CASSTLADNEQFF
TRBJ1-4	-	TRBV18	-	TGTGCCAGCTCAACGCCAGGTGATGGGGAAAAACTGTTTTTT	CASSTPGDGEKLFF
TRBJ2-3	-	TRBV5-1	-	TGCGCCAGCAGCTTGGGGACCACTAGCAGAGATACGCAGTATTTT	CASSLGTTSRDTQYF
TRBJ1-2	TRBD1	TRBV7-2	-	TGTGCCAGCAATCCGGAGGGGGCCAACTACTATGGCTACACCTTC	CASNPEGANYYGYTF
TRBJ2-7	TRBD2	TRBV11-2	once	TGTGCCAGCAGCTTAGATCTGGCGGGAGGCTCCTACGAGCAGTACTTC	CASSLDLAGGSYEQYF
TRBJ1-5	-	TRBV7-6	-	TGTGCCAGCAGCCCAGGGTGGAATCAGCCCCAGCATTTT	CASSPGWNQPQHF
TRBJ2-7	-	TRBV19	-	TGTGCCACGCGGCGGCGGGGCGAGCAGTACTTC	CATRRRGEQYF
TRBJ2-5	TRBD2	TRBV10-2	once	TGCGCCAGCAGTGGGGCTAGCGGGGCACAAGAGACCCAGTACTTC	CASSGASGAQETQYF
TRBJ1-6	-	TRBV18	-	TGTGCCAGCTCACCTCGACAGACGGATAATTCACCCCTCCACTTT	CASSPRQTDNSPLHF
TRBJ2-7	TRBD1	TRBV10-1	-	TGCGCCAGCAGTGAGGGGACAGCCGCCTACGAGCAGTACTTC	CASSEGTAAYEQYF
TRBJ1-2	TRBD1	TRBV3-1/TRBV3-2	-	TGTGCCAGCAGCCAAGGCCAAACAGGGGGGCCTGGCTACACCTTC	CASSQGQTGGPGYTF
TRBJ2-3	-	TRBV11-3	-	TGTGCCAGCAGCTTAGGGCTACTACCTGGAGACACAGATACGCAGTATTTT	CASSLGLLPGDTDTQYF
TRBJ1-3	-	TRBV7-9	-	TGTGCCAGCAGTTCATCTTCCTCGGGGTTCTCTGGAAACACCATATATTTT	CASSSSSSGFSGNTIYF
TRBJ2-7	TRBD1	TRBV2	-	TGTGCCAGCAGTGCTTACTTGGGGACAGGGCGGGAGCAGTACTTC	CASSAYLGTGREQYF
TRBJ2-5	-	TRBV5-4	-	TGTGCCAGCAGCTCCCCCCTCTACCAAGAGACCCAGTACTTC	CASSSPLYQETQYF
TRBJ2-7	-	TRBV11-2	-	TGTGCCAGCAGCTTATTTGCCAGGGTAGGCGAGCAGTACTTC	CASSLFARVGEQYF
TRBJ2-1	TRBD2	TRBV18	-	TGTGCCAGCTCACCACCGGGACTAGCGGGATATGAGCAGTTCTTC	CASSPPGLAGYEQFF
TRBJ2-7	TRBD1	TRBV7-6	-	TGTGCCAGCAGCCCAGCAGGGGGATCCTACGAGCAGTACTTC	CASSPAGGSYEQYF
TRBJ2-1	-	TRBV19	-	TGTGCCAGTAAAATAAGGGGGAATGAGCAGTTCTTC	CASKIRGNEQFF
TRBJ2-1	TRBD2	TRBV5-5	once	TGTGCCAGCAGCTCGACTAGCGGAGTCTACAATGAGCAGTTCTTC	CASSSTSGVYNEQFF
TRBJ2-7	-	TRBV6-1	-	TGTGCCAGCAGTGAAATTTACCCATCCAGCTACGAGCAGTACTTC	CASSEIYPSSYEQYF
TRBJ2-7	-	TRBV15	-	TGTGCCACCAGCAGCCGAAGAACAGGAAACTACGAGCAGTACTTC	CATSSRRTGNYEQYF
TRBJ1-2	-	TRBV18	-	TGTGCCAGCTCGGACAGCCACTATGGCTACACCTTC	CASSDSHYGYTF
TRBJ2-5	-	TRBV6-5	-	TGTGCCAGCAGTTACTCGACTAGTGGGGGCCAAGAGACCCAGTACTTC	CASSYSTSGGQETQYF
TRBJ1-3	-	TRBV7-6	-	TGTGCCAGCAGCTCGGGAAACACCATATATTTT	CASSSGNTIYF
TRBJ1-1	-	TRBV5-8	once	TGTGCCAGCAGCTTAAGACAGGTGTCGGGGAACACTGAAGCTTTCTTT	CASSLRQVSGNTEAFF
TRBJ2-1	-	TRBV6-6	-	TGTGCCAGCAGCTCACAGGGACTCAGGGGGAATGAGCAGTTCTTC	CASSSQGLRGNEQFF
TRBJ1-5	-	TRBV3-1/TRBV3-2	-	TGTGCCAGCAGCCGATCTAGGGGGACTCAGCCCCAGCATTTT	CASSRSRGTQPQHF
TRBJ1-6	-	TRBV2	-	TGTGCCAGCAGGGCCAGGGGTAGAGGCACCTATAATTCACCCCTCCACTTT	CASRARGRGTYNSPLHF
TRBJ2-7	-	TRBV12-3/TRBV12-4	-	TGTGCCAGCAGACGGGGGGCTGTCGGGGAGCAGTACTTC	CASRRGAVGEQYF
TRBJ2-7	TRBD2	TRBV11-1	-	TGTGCCAGCAGCGACGGAGGACTAGCGTCCTACGAGCAGTACTTC	CASSDGGLASYEQYF
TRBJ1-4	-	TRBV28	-	TGTGCCAGCAGTTTATTGGGGAGGGGGGAAGAAAAACTGTTTTTT	CASSLLGRGEEKLFF
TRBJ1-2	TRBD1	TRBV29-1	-	TGCAGCGTTGGTACAGGGGATGGCTACACCTTC	CSVGTGDGYTF
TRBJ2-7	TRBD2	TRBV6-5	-	TGTGCCAGCAGTTACTCCACTAGCGCTTTTTCCTACGAGCAGTACTTC	CASSYSTSAFSYEQYF
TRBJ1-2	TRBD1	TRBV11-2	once	TGTGCCAGCAGCGACAGGACAGGCTATGGCTACACCTTC	CASSDRTGYGYTF
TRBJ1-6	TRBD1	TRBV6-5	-	TGTGCCAGCAGCCACAGGGGAAATTCACCCCTCCACTTT	CASSHRGNSPLHF
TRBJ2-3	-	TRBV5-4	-	TGTGCCAGCACCTACAGGAGCACAGATACGCAGTATTTT	CASTYRSTDTQYF
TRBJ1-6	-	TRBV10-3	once	TGTGCCATCAGTACGGGACAAGTTAATTCACCCCTCCACTTT	CAISTGQVNSPLHF
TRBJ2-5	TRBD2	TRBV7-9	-	TGTGCCAGCAGCTTAGGCGCTAGCGGGGGACCGATTGAGACCCAGTACTTC	CASSLGASGGPIETQYF
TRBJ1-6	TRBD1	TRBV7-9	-	TGTGCCAGCAGGCCCGGGGACAGTCTCCCTAATTCACCCCTCCACTTT	CASRPGDSLPNSPLHF